At least ten counts were recorded for the clone carrying this TCR beta chain. What it binds is unknown. The CDR3 contains 14 residues. V was clipped by 1 base and J by 3 bases, with 8 bases between them. Looked up from germline, CDR1 is ENHRY and CDR2 is SYGVKD. The sample is drawn from a study of T-cell reconstitution after alpha-beta-depleted transplantation in children. Notes on the study in general: Most T-cell counts and diversity one year after the transplant came from T cells that were newly produced.

Molecular barcoding with unique molecular identifiers was used for the TCRbeta library. MiXCR, run by TCRdb on the PCR reads, gives a single entry per CDR3 protein. Of some 300,000 distinct CDR3 sequences in the sample, less than 9.5% were seen once. The sequences come from peripheral blood, collected 360 days after TCRalphabeta/CD19-depleted stem cell transplant. V gene TRBV10-3 combines with J gene TRBJ2-3; D not certain. The receptor's source is a female patient between 2 and 10 years old who had a stem cell transplant for Fanconi anemia, so the T cells may come from the graft donor. The CDR3 bases are TGTGCCATCAGTGAGTATGCAGATACAGATACGCAGTATTTT. Translated, it gives CAISEYADTDTQYF.